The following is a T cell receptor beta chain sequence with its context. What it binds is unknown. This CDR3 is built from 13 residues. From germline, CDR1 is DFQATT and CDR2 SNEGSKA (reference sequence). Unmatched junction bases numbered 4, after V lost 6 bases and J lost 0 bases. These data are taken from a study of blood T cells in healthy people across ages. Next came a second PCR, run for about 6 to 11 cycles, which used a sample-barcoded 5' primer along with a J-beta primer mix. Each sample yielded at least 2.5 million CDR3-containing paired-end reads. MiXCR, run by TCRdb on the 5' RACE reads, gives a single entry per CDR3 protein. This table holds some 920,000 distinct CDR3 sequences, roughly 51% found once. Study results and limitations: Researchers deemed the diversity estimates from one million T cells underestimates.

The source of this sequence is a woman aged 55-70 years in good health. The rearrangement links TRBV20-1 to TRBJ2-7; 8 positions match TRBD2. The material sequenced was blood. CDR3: CSARTSLSYEQYF. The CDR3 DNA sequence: TGCAGTGCCCGGACTAGCCTCTCCTACGAGCAGTACTTC.